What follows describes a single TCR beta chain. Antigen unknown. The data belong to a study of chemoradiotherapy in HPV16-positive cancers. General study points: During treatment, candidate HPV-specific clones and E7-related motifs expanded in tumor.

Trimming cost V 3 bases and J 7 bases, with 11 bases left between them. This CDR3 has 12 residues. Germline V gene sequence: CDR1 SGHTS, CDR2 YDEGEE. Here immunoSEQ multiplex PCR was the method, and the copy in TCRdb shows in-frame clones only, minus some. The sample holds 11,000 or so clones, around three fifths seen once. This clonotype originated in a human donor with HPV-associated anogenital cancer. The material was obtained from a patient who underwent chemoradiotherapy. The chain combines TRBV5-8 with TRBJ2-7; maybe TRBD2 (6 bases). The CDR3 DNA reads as TGTGCCAGCAGCTGGTGGGGAGGAGAGCAGTACTTC. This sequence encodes CASSWWGGEQYF. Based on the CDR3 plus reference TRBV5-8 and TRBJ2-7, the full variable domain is EAGVTQSPTHLIKTRGQQATLRCSPISGHTSVYWYQQALGLGLQFLLWYDEGEERNRGNFPPRFSGRQFPNYSSELNVNALELEDSALYLCASSWWGGEQYFGPGTRLTVT.